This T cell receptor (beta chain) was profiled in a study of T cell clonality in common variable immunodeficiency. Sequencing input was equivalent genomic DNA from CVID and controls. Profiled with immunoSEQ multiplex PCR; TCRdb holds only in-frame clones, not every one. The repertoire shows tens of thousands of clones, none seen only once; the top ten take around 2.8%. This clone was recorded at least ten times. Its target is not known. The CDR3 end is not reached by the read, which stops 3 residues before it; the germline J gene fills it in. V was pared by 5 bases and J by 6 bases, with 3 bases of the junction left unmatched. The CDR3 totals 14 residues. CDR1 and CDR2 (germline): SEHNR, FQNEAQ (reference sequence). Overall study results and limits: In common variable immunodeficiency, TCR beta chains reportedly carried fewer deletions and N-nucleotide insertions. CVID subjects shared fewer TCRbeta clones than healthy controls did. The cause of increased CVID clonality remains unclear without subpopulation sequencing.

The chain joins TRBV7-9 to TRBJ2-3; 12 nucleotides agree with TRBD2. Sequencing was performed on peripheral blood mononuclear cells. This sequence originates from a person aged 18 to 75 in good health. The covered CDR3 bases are TGTGCCAGCAGCACTAGCGGGGGGTCCGATACG. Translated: CASSTSGGSDT. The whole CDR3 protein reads CASSTSGGSDTQYF.